The rows below give T cell receptor beta chains drawn from one sample of a study of cytomegalovirus exposure and HLA in healthy donors. Generated by immunoSEQ multiplex PCR, the TCRdb table keeps only in-frame clones and is missing some. Of about 150,000 clones in the sample, roughly 73% were seen once. Sequencing input: PBMCs. These receptors originate from a man aged 18-30 years in good health and CMV-seropositive. The CDR3 runs from the conserved cysteine through the conserved F or W. D genes are given only for firm matches. The size field is filled for only some rows; it gives once, few, many or a size class.

>NA|NA|TRBJ1-5|TRBV18
TGTGCCAGCTCGCAGGGCCCCGAATCCGGGCCCCAGCATTTT
CASSQGPESGPQHF
>NA|TRBD2|TRBJ2-5|TRBV6-6
TGTGCCAGCAGTTCATCGGGACTAGCGGCAGAGACCCAGTACTTC
CASSSSGLAAETQYF
>once|NA|TRBJ1-1|TRBV5-4
TGTGCCAGCAGCTTGGCGTGGGAGACTTTCTTT
CASSLAWETFF
>NA|TRBD2|TRBJ2-3|TRBV6-5
TGTGCCAGCAGCTCCGGGACTAGCGGGAACACGCAGTATTTT
CASSSGTSGNTQYF
>NA|NA|TRBJ2-2|TRBV5-1
TGCGCCAGCAGCCGAGGGACTCCAAACACCGGGGAGCTGTTTTTT
CASSRGTPNTGELFF
>NA|NA|TRBJ1-4|TRBV7-9
TGTTCCAGCAGGAGGAGGGAGGAAAAACTGTTTTTT
CSSRRREEKLFF
>few|NA|TRBJ1-5|TRBV6-5
TGTGCCAGCAGTCCACCAACGGGTCAGCCCCAGCATTTT
CASSPPTGQPQHF
>few|NA|TRBJ1-3|TRBV14
TGTGCCAGCAGCCGGACAGTCAGCTCTGGAAACACCATATATTTT
CASSRTVSSGNTIYF
>NA|TRBD2|TRBJ2-7|TRBV7-2
TGTGCCAGCAGCCCAGGACCGTTCGGGCGGGAGGTAGGCTACGAGCAGTACTTC
CASSPGPFGREVGYEQYF
>NA|TRBD2|TRBJ2-5|TRBV5-4
TGTGCCAGCAGCCCGGTTAGCGGGAGGCTCAAAACGGGGGGGACCCAGTACTTC
CASSPVSGRLKTGGTQYF
>NA|NA|TRBJ1-2|TRBV19
TGTGCCAGTAGTATACAGACAAACTATGGCTACACCTTC
CASSIQTNYGYTF
>NA|TRBD1|TRBJ1-2|TRBV19
TGTGCCACCTACGGGGACAGGGGGCAAGACTATGGCTACACCTTC
CATYGDRGQDYGYTF
>NA|NA|TRBJ1-3|TRBV5-1
TGCGCCAGCAGCATAATAAAGGACTTAAGCTCTGGAAACACCATATATTTT
CASSIIKDLSSGNTIYF
>NA|TRBD2|TRBJ2-2|TRBV5-4
TGTGCCAGCAGCGCAGTGAGCGGGGCGAACACCGGGGAGCTGTTTTTT
CASSAVSGANTGELFF
>NA|TRBD2|TRBJ2-1|TRBV11-2
TGTGCCAGCAGCCAAACCCTAGCGGGAGGGATCTACAATGAGCAGTTCTTC
CASSQTLAGGIYNEQFF
>NA|TRBD2|TRBJ2-1|TRBV2
TGTGCCAGCAGTCCAAGGGGGACTAGCGGGAGCTATGAGCAGTTCTTC
CASSPRGTSGSYEQFF
>NA|NA|TRBJ2-5|TRBV19
TGTGCCAGTAGTATCGGGGGACGTGGGGTGGTACAAGAGACCCAGTACTTC
CASSIGGRGVVQETQYF
>NA|NA|TRBJ1-3|TRBV19
TGTGCCAGTAGTAGTGAGACTGGAAACACCATATATTTT
CASSSETGNTIYF
>NA|TRBD1|TRBJ2-5|TRBV18
TGTGCCAGCTCACCTGGACAGGTGCAAGAGACCCAGTACTTC
CASSPGQVQETQYF
>NA|NA|TRBJ2-7|TRBV5-4
TGTGCCAGCAGCTTAGGTCAGGGGATTTCCTACGAGCAGTACTTC
CASSLGQGISYEQYF
>NA|NA|TRBJ2-5|TRBV15
TGTGCCACACAAGCCGGGACAATCACTGGTGAGACCCAGTACTTC
CATQAGTITGETQYF
>NA|TRBD2|TRBJ2-7|TRBV28
TGTGCCAGCAGTTTGACTAGCTTCTACGAGCAGTACTTC
CASSLTSFYEQYF
>NA|NA|TRBJ1-5|TRBV19
TGTGCCAGTAGTATAGGTACCGGGGTAAGGGTCAATCAGCCCCAGCATTTT
CASSIGTGVRVNQPQHF
>NA|NA|TRBJ1-4|TRBV2
TGTGCCAGCAGCTTAGGACTGAATGAAAAACTGTTTTTT
CASSLGLNEKLFF
>NA|TRBD2|TRBJ2-7|TRBV5-4
TGTGCCAGCAGCTTGGGAGGGACTAGCTCCTACGAGCAGTACTTC
CASSLGGTSSYEQYF
>NA|NA|TRBJ2-7|TRBV28
TGTGCCAGCAGTTTGGGACTTTTGGACGAGCAGTACTTC
CASSLGLLDEQYF
>NA|TRBD2|TRBJ2-5|TRBV7-9
TGTGCCAGCAGCCCTGGACTAGCCCGTGAGACCCAGTACTTC
CASSPGLARETQYF
>NA|TRBD1|TRBJ2-1|TRBV10-3
TGTGCCACCACTTGGGACAGGTCTGACAATGAGCAGTTCTTC
CATTWDRSDNEQFF
>NA|NA|TRBJ2-1|TRBV5-1
TGCGCCAGCAGCTTGGAACAGGCCCAGAACAATGAGCAGTTCTTC
CASSLEQAQNNEQFF
>NA|TRBD1|TRBJ2-3|TRBV11-2
TGTGCCAGCAGCTTAACAGGGGCGGATACGCAGTATTTT
CASSLTGADTQYF
>NA|TRBD2|TRBJ2-5|TRBV7-9
TGTGCCAGCAGCTCCAACGTTTATACTAGCGGCAAAGAGACCCAGTACTTC
CASSSNVYTSGKETQYF
>once|NA|TRBJ1-2|TRBV5-1
TGCGCCAGCAGCCTAACAGGTTCCTATGGCTACACCTTC
CASSLTGSYGYTF
>few|TRBD2|TRBJ2-1|TRBV4-1
TGCGCCAGCAGCCATCCGTTTGGGGCTAGCGGGATTATTCGGGAAGGTGAGCAGTTCTTC
CASSHPFGASGIIREGEQFF
>NA|TRBD1|TRBJ2-3|TRBV27
TGTGCCAGCAGTTTACCCGGGACAGCTAGCACAGATACGCAGTATTTT
CASSLPGTASTDTQYF
>NA|NA|TRBJ2-5|TRBV7-3
TGTGCCAGCAGCTTAAATGGGGCAGCCCAAGAGACCCAGTACTTC
CASSLNGAAQETQYF
>NA|TRBD2|TRBJ2-5|TRBV27
TGTGCCAGCAGCCGGCGGGGGGCGGAGACCCAGTACTTC
CASSRRGAETQYF
>NA|NA|TRBJ1-1|TRBV2
TGTGCCAGCAGTGAAGGGGGCTTTAACACTGAAGCTTTCTTT
CASSEGGFNTEAFF
>NA|TRBD1|TRBJ1-1|TRBV7-9
TGTGCCAGCAGCTGGACAGGGGGGGTCGGCACTGAAGCTTTCTTT
CASSWTGGVGTEAFF
>NA|TRBD1|TRBJ2-7|TRBV7-9
TGTGCCAGCAGCCCGGACAGGGTGGGAGAGCAGTACTTC
CASSPDRVGEQYF
>NA|TRBD1|TRBJ2-3|TRBV11-2
TGTGCCAGCAGCTTCTCCGGGACAGGGGCTGATACGCAGTATTTT
CASSFSGTGADTQYF
>once|NA|TRBJ2-1|TRBV2
TGTGCCAGCAGCTACACTAGCAATGAGCAGTTCTTC
CASSYTSNEQFF
>NA|NA|TRBJ1-3|TRBV28
TGTGCCAGCAGCCGTTCGGGAAAGGGCCCTGGAAACACCATATATTTT
CASSRSGKGPGNTIYF
>once|NA|TRBJ2-5|TRBV5-1
TGCGCCAGCAGCCCACTGGGGCCCCGGGAGACCCAGTACTTC
CASSPLGPRETQYF
>NA|NA|TRBJ2-7|TRBV6-1
TGTGCCAGCAGTCCCCGGGAGCTAAGCGAGCAGTACTTC
CASSPRELSEQYF
>NA|NA|TRBJ2-2|TRBV6-5
TGTGCCAGCAGTTACCGGGAATACACCGGGGAGCTGTTTTTT
CASSYREYTGELFF
>NA|NA|TRBJ2-1|TRBV18
TGTGCCAGCTCACCCTCCCGCGGCCAGCGAACCGAAAATATATACAATGAGCAGTTCTTC
CASSPSRGQRTENIYNEQFF